The 18 T cell receptor beta chains below all came from one sample that was sequenced in a study of cytomegalovirus exposure and HLA in healthy donors. PCR used 60 Vbeta primers and 13 Jbeta primers. Method: immunoSEQ multiplex PCR; TCRdb's copy keeps in-frame clones and lacks some. The specimen's table records around 150,000 clones. The sample comprised PBMCs. The receptors come from a woman aged 60-75 years in good health and CMV-seronegative.

The chain employs TRBV29-1 and TRBJ1-2; 8 nucleotides align to TRBD1. This CDR3 region has 13 residues. V lost 7 bases and J lost 4; bases outside the gene matches: 8. Germline V gives CDR1 SQVTM, CDR2 ANQGSEA. The CDR3 region is CSDYRGESYGYTF. DNA of the CDR3: TGCAGCGACTACAGGGGGGAAAGCTATGGCTACACCTTC.

The chain carries TRBV6-1 and TRBJ1-2; D is uncertain. Per the germline V gene, CDR1 is MNHNS and CDR2 is SASEGT. The V and J ends lost 1 base and 4 bases respectively, with 16 bases between them. This CDR3 is built from 16 residues. This CDR3 reads CASSEVASTDPYGYTF. Written as DNA, the CDR3 is TGTGCCAGCAGTGAAGTAGCGAGTACGGACCCCTATGGCTACACCTTC.

The chain recombines TRBV6-5 with TRBJ2-2; weak D call: TRBD1 (5 bases). Germline assignment: CDR1 MNHEY and CDR2 SVGAGI. Trimming shortened V by 5 bases and J by 5 bases, and 15 bases separated the two germline ends. The CDR3 length is 15 residues. The CDR3 nucleotides are TGTGCCAGCAGTCTGGGGCAAGAAGAGACCGGGGAGCTGTTTTTT. Its protein is CASSLGQEETGELFF.

The rearrangement joins TRBV7-9 to TRBJ1-1; D is uncertain. CDR1 and CDR2 (germline): SEHNR, FQNEAQ (reference sequence). The CDR3 has 14 residues. The V end was cut by 2 bases, the J end by 1 base, with 8 bases between. CDR3 nucleotides: TGTGCCAGCAGCTTACTTGGGAGGAACACTGAAGCTTTCTTT. This encodes CASSLLGRNTEAFF.

The chain employs TRBV2 and TRBJ1-1; tentatively, D is TRBD1 (6 bases). CDR1 SNHLY and CDR2 FYNNEI come from the germline V gene. Trimming left V 8 bases short and J 6 bases short, with 19 bases between. This CDR3 is built from 14 residues. The CDR3 DNA sequence: TGTGCCAGCCTAATACAGGGAATGTCGGCTGAAGCTTTCTTT. This gives the protein CASLIQGMSAEAFF. Variable domain in full (rest from reference TRBV2 and TRBJ1-1): EPEVTQTPSHQVTQMGQEVILRCVPISNHLYFYWYRQILGQKVEFLVSFYNNEISEKSEIFDDQFSVERPDGSNFTLKIRSTKLEDSAMYFCASLIQGMSAEAFFGQGTRLTVV.

With respect to this clone: The sample holds other DNA sequences that translate to the same CDR3. The V gene is TRBV9, the J gene TRBJ2-1; D might be TRBD2 (6 bases). Germline lookup yields CDR1 SGDLS and CDR2 YYNGEE. This CDR3 spans 14 amino acids. Deletions cut 2 bases from V and 4 bases from J, with 10 bases between. CDR3: CASSVATRYNEQFF. CDR3 coding DNA: TGTGCCAGCAGCGTCGCGACTAGATACAATGAGCAGTTCTTC. The whole variable domain, filled in from reference TRBV9 and TRBJ2-1, reads DSGVTQTPKHLITATGQRVTLRCSPRSGDLSVYWYQQSLDQGLQFLIQYYNGEERAKGNILERFSAQQFPDLHSELNLSSLELGDSALYFCASSVATRYNEQFFGPGTRLTVL.

This chain links TRBV2 with TRBJ2-5; the match to TRBD2 covers 8 bases. The CDR3 is 15 amino acids. Germline V gene lookup returns CDR1 SNHLY and CDR2 FYNNEI. V lost 0 bases and J lost 4; bases outside the gene matches: 4. The CDR3 DNA sequence: TGTGCCAGCAGTGAAGCGCGGGGGGCTGGAGAGACCCAGTACTTC. Encoded protein: CASSEARGAGETQYF.

The gene calls are TRBV29-1 and TRBJ1-2; 9 bases are shared with TRBD1. The junction had 8 bases not matched to a gene; V was cut back by 4 bases and J by 8 bases. The CDR3 is 13 residues long. Germline CDR1 and CDR2: SQVTM and ANQGSEA. The CDR3 DNA is TGCAGCGTTGTATGGGACAGGGTTAACGGCTACACCTTC. This translates into CSVVWDRVNGYTF.

The rearrangement joins TRBV2 to TRBJ2-1; D is unresolved. The CDR3 spans 14 residues. Germline-derived CDR1 and CDR2 are SNHLY and FYNNEI. Trimming removed 8 bases from V and 0 bases from J, with 11 bases in between. The CDR3 DNA reads as TGTGCCAGCTCGACGGAGAGCTCCTACAATGAGCAGTTCTTC. Translating it yields CASSTESSYNEQFF.

The chain recombines TRBV10-3 with TRBJ2-7, with 9 bases that match TRBD1. CDR3 length: 16 amino acids. After removal of 5 bases from V and 3 bases from J, the junction contained 11 bases not matched to a gene. Germline-derived CDR1 and CDR2 are ENHRY and SYGVKD. For the CDR3, the DNA is TGTGCCATCAGTCCATCCGGGGGACAGGGTAACTACGAGCAGTACTTC. As protein: CAISPSGGQGNYEQYF.

The chain employs TRBV5-6 and TRBJ1-1, with TRBD1 identical over 9 bases. With V trimmed by 2 bases and J by 2 bases, 4 bases remained unmatched. In germline, CDR1 is SGHDT, CDR2 YYEEEE. The CDR3 is 15 residues long. CDR3 residues: CASSLGDRVNTEAFF. CDR3 DNA sequence: TGTGCCAGCAGCTTAGGGGACAGGGTTAACACTGAAGCTTTCTTT. Using reference TRBV5-6 and TRBJ1-1 for the parts outside the CDR3, the full variable domain is DAGVTQSPTHLIKTRGQQVTLRCSPKSGHDTVSWYQQALGQGPQFIFQYYEEEERQRGNFPDRFSGHQFPNYSSELNVNALLLGDSALYLCASSLGDRVNTEAFFGQGTRLTVV.

V usage is TRBV19 and J usage is TRBJ1-5; D might be TRBD1 (6 bases). V was clipped by 6 bases and J by 4 bases, with 13 bases between them. The CDR3 covers 14 residues. Germline assignment: CDR1 LNHDA and CDR2 SQIVND (reference sequence). CDR3 bases: TGTGCCAGTAGCCCTGACAGGAAGAATCAGCCCCAGCATTTT. Translating gives CASSPDRKNQPQHF.

The V and J genes are TRBV19 and TRBJ2-7; D possibly corresponds to TRBD1 (5 bases). This CDR3 spans 14 amino acids. V was cut by 4 bases and J by 4 bases, with 14 bases left in between. Germline CDR1 and CDR2: LNHDA and SQIVND (reference sequence). CDR3 DNA sequence: TGTGCCAGTAGTACTCAGGGTTTGGGATACGAGCAGTACTTC. Translated, it gives CASSTQGLGYEQYF.

This rearrangement joins TRBV2 to TRBJ2-5; 8 bases match TRBD2. CDR1 and CDR2 from the germline V gene are SNHLY and FYNNEI. V trimming: 7 bases; J trimming: 7 bases; junction bases outside the gene matches: 2. This CDR3 region has 11 residues. The DNA for the CDR3 is TGTGCCAGCATCGGGAGGGGGACCCAGTACTTC. It is translated as CASIGRGTQYF. Full variable domain (missing parts from reference TRBV2 and TRBJ2-5): EPEVTQTPSHQVTQMGQEVILRCVPISNHLYFYWYRQILGQKVEFLVSFYNNEISEKSEIFDDQFSVERPDGSNFTLKIRSTKLEDSAMYFCASIGRGTQYFGPGTRLLVL.

The J gene is TRBJ2-6, the V gene TRBV10-1, with 8 nucleotides matching TRBD1. The CDR3 sequence is 16 residues long. The V gene end was trimmed by 10 bases and the J gene end by 1 base; junction bases not matched to a gene: 9. Germline CDR1 and CDR2: WNHNN and SYGVQD (reference sequence). CDR3 in DNA: TGCGCCACCAAACGACAGGGGACTTCTGGGGCCAACGTCCTGACTTTC. Protein: CATKRQGTSGANVLTF.

The chain recombines TRBV15 with TRBJ2-1; TRBD2 matches 15 bases. The germline V gene encodes CDR1 LNHNV and CDR2 YYDKDF (reference sequence). Unmatched junction bases numbered 8, after V lost 4 bases and J lost 1 base. The length of the CDR3 is 19 residues. Here the CDR3 reads CATSTRGTSGGTSYNEQFF. DNA for the CDR3: TGTGCCACCAGCACCCGAGGGACTAGCGGGGGGACGTCCTACAATGAGCAGTTCTTC.

J is TRBJ2-3 and V is TRBV29-1; 9 bases align to TRBD2. The CDR3 has 15 amino acids. V shed 7 bases and J 0 bases; nucleotides not matched to a gene: 8. Germline V gives CDR1 SQVTM, CDR2 ANQGSEA. The chain's CDR3 is CSEIGTSGSTDTQYF. CDR3 bases: TGCAGCGAAATAGGCACTAGCGGGAGCACAGATACGCAGTATTTT.

This sequence joins TRBV2 and TRBJ2-1, with D perhaps TRBD2 (6 bases). Per the germline V gene, CDR1 is SNHLY and CDR2 is FYNNEI. The CDR3 sequence is 11 residues long. Trimming took off 11 bases at V and 5 bases at J, with 10 bases between the two ends. The DNA for the CDR3 is TGTGCCGCGGGGACGCACAATGAGCAGTTCTTC. Its translation is CAAGTHNEQFF.